This T cell receptor (beta chain) is drawn from a study of blood T cell repertoires in COVID-19. Overall study: Whether acute or convalescent, the COVID-19 samples came from the United States, Italy and Spain.

CDR3 length equals 15 residues. The V gene end was trimmed by 3 bases and the J gene end by 5 bases; junction bases not matched to a gene: 4. Germline lookup yields CDR1 SGHVS and CDR2 FQNEAQ. Under the authors' procedure: Reference gene primer amplification in the assay estimated nucleated cell counts. Libraries were prepared by immunoSEQ multiplex PCR; TCRdb keeps only in-frame clonotypes and omits some of them. V, J and clone size are taken as reported in that table, and D and trimming were inferred from the DNA itself. The table lists a few hundred thousand clones, over 75% of them singletons. Sequenced input: PBMCs or T cells enriched from blood (not recorded which). The gene calls are TRBV7-8 and TRBJ1-1, with TRBD1 identical over 12 bases. This receptor was taken from a woman in her twenties or thirties who had recovered from COVID-19. In DNA form, the CDR3 reads TGTGCCAGCAGCTTGGGACAGGGGGCGCGGACTGAAGCTTTCTTT. Amino acid sequence: CASSLGQGARTEAFF.